This entry features one T cell receptor beta chain sequence. This receptor's antigen is unknown. Base qualities are missing; no much larger clone stands one base away. This entry comes from a study of T cells in Graves' hyperthyroidism and ophthalmopathy (dated by TCRdb to the late 2010s). For the wider study: Peripheral blood samples were taken at initial diagnosis, before any treatment was given. To identify distinguishing TCR V-J signatures, a discovery cohort of around 100 patients was used, comprising some 45 with Graves' ophthalmopathy and approximately 57 with stable Graves' hyperthyroidism. An independent validation cohort of about 20 hyperthyroidism patients and about 15 patients who later progressed to ophthalmopathy tested prospective prediction of ophthalmopathy. The 90 or so discovery patients were randomly split 7:3 into training and test sets. In six Graves' hyperthyroidism patients, the study also compared T-cell repertoires from thyroid tissue with T-cell repertoires from blood. Once sampling was done, hyperthyroidism patients were given methimazole at a starting dose of 30 mg daily, whereas ophthalmopathy patients were given high-dose intravenous methylprednisolone. According to the paper, TCR Vbeta CDR3 sequencing was carried out on some 140 peripheral blood samples, which came from fewer than 50 ophthalmopathy, 75 or so hyperthyroidism and some 17 progressor patients. Summary of the overall study and its limitations: During validation, the model predicted progression to ophthalmopathy a median of approximately six months ahead of onset, with around 71% sensitivity and roughly 75% specificity. Most expanded thyroid clonotypes (frequency above 0.001) were also detected in blood, a finding suggesting that blood repertoires may reflect thyroid immune responses. A model built on a 13 V-J signature distinguished ophthalmopathy from stable hyperthyroidism, reaching 87.88% sensitivity and around 81% specificity in cross-validation and 80%/75% in testing. Sample size was not statistically predetermined, and blinding of investigators to group allocation was not performed.

Graves' hyperthyroidism was defined as stable when no progression to ophthalmopathy occurred over 18 months of follow-up. Hyperthyroidism patients were newly diagnosed, with disease duration under 2 months, and aged 18 to 65 years. Any patient with an uncontrolled infection, another autoimmune disease, pregnancy or lactation was excluded. Diagnoses relied on clinical symptoms, serum thyroxine and TRAb, thyroid ultrasound and orbital computed tomography. PBMCs were isolated from more than 8 ml of fresh peripheral blood by Ficoll-Paque density gradient centrifugation. Total RNA was extracted using Trizol reagent, and RNA quality was assessed on an Agilent 2100 Bioanalyzer. The TCR beta CDR3 regions were amplified from RNA transcripts. The TCR CDR3 was subjected to a first round of RT-PCR using the HTBI primer set and the Qiagen OneStep RT-PCR kit. The libraries were constructed in a second round of multiplex PCR and then size-selected and purified. Paired-end sequencing of the libraries was performed with 100 bp reads on an Illumina HiSeq2000. In the source study's methods: SOAPnuke was used to process the raw data, removing reads that contained adapters or uncalled bases, had a mean Phred below 15, or lacked an exact match to the constant primer or identifier. High-quality paired reads were merged with COPE v1.2.5, and unique nucleotide sequences were defined as clonotypes. MiTCR v1.1 was used to align the clonotypes against IMGT TRBV, TRBD and TRBJ reference segments. Analysis was restricted to V-J combinations with a frequency above 0.0001, which covered roughly 99% of repertoires. The TCS score was defined as the ratio of F50 (clonal expansion) to E x V (chaos), calculated using BLOSUM62-based TCRdist between CDR3 peptides within each V-J. Welch's t-statistics and random forest reduced roughly 540 V-J features to 13, which were used in a naive Bayes classifier (R e1071). Using fastp at Q25 and MiXCR, TCRdb reprocessed the public reads and kept productive beta chains. Identical CDR3 protein sequences are pooled into one entry, listed with their most common genes and DNA. The V and J calls were determined by TCRdb, not by the authors. For this sample the table gives roughly 380,000 distinct CDR3 sequences, of which 19% were detected only once. Clones ranked in the top ten supply 3.7% of the sample.

V is shortened by 4 bases, J by 12 bases, and the region joining them spans 21 bases. The CDR3 has 14 amino acids, counting the end cysteine and phenylalanine. The retained sequence is limited to the CDR3, 42 bases, with the frame set at the first base. The rearrangement combines TRBV12-3 or TRBV12-4 with TRBJ1-2; D gene: possibly TRBD1, on 5 matching bases. The sequencing input was blood. This TCR came from a woman between 18 and 30 years old with Graves' hyperthyroidism. Here is the DNA: TGTGCCAGCAGTTCCAGTGGCAGGGTGGGGGAGAACACCTTC. Translated, it reads CASSSSGRVGENTF.